One and the same sample provided the 18 T cell receptor beta chains below, sequenced in a study of naive and memory T cell subsets. Both TRBC1 and TRBC2 were covered by a beta constant-region primer of two equimolar oligonucleotides. TCRdb redid the calling of the UMI-ligation and nested PCR reads with MiXCR, one entry per CDR3 protein. The table has 140,000 to 150,000 distinct CDR3 sequences, more than 15% seen once. Sequencing used naive CD4+ T cells from blood. The receptor set was obtained from a human donor in good health.

This clonotype came up many times. This rearrangement joins TRBV24-1 to TRBJ2-1, with D perhaps matching TRBD1 (5 bases). Trimming stripped 9 bases from V and 6 bases from J, with 20 bases between. The CDR3 length is 15 residues. Looked up from germline, CDR1 is KGHDR and CDR2 is SFDVKD. The CDR3 sequence: CATSKDTRSSNEQFF. DNA for the CDR3: TGTGCCACCTCGAAGGACACCCGTTCTTCCAATGAGCAGTTCTTC.

This clonotype was detected a few times. This rearrangement joins TRBV7-2 to TRBJ2-7, with D unresolved. The V gene's germline CDR1 is SGHTA and CDR2 FQGNSA. The CDR3 consists of 14 residues. V was clipped by 3 bases and J by 1 base, with 10 bases between them. The DNA of the CDR3 is TGTGCCAGCAGCTTGGATCGGTTATCCTACGAGCAGTACTTC. Residues: CASSLDRLSYEQYF.

Only a few counts were recorded for this clonotype. The chain links TRBV5-1 to TRBJ2-1, with D perhaps matching TRBD2 (6 bases). The V gene's germline CDR1 is SGHRS and CDR2 YFSETQ. Trimming shortened V by 2 bases and J by 7 bases, and 13 bases separated the two germline ends. The CDR3 covers 14 residues. DNA for the CDR3: TGCGCCAGCAGCTTTCTTACGGGAGTAAATGAGCAGTTCTTC. It specifies CASSFLTGVNEQFF.

This clonotype was seen a handful of times. J is TRBJ1-1 and V is TRBV5-1; a weak D match, TRBD1 (5 bases). The germline gives CDR1 SGHRS, CDR2 YFSETQ. CDR3 length equals 13 residues. The V end was cut by 4 bases, the J end by 8 bases, with 15 bases between. CDR3 nucleotide sequence: TGCGCCAGCAGCACCAGTCGACAGTTGGAAGCTTTCTTT. This sequence encodes CASSTSRQLEAFF.

V usage is TRBV5-1 and J usage is TRBJ1-4, with D hard to call. The CDR3 loop spans 14 amino acids. Germline V gives CDR1 SGHRS, CDR2 YFSETQ. V lost 4 bases, J lost 2 bases, and 9 bases lay in between. The CDR3 loop reads CASSRGRTNEKLFF. CDR3 sequence (DNA): TGCGCCAGCAGCCGCGGACGGACTAATGAAAAACTGTTTTTT.

The rearrangement uses TRBV2 and TRBJ2-3; 8 bases agree with TRBD1. Trimming took 7 bases from V and 7 from J; bases not matched to a gene: 7. CDR3 size: 13 residues. Germline CDR1 and CDR2: SNHLY and FYNNEI. The CDR3 region has the DNA TGTGCCAGCAATCAGGGGGCAGGAAATACGCAGTATTTT. Translation: CASNQGAGNTQYF. Full variable domain (rest looked up from reference TRBV2 and TRBJ2-3): EPEVTQTPSHQVTQMGQEVILRCVPISNHLYFYWYRQILGQKVEFLVSFYNNEISEKSEIFDDQFSVERPDGSNFTLKIRSTKLEDSAMYFCASNQGAGNTQYFGPGTRLTVL.

J is TRBJ2-1 and V is TRBV7-7; TRBD1 matches at 10 bases. CDR1 is SSHAT and CDR2 is FNYEAQ in the germline V gene (reference sequence). With 5 bases clipped from V and 4 bases from J, the junction kept 5 bases outside the gene matches. The CDR3 consists of 15 residues. CDR3 residues: CASSEDRGRYNEQFF. CDR3 nucleotides: TGTGCCAGCAGCGAAGACAGGGGGCGTTACAATGAGCAGTTCTTC. Full variable domain (remainder filled in from reference TRBV7-7 and TRBJ2-1): GAGVSQSPRYKVTKRGQDVTLRCDPISSHATLYWYQQALGQGPEFLTYFNYEAQPDKSGLPSDRFSAERPEGSISTLTIQRTEQRDSAMYRCASSEDRGRYNEQFFGPGTRLTVL.

The V gene is TRBV25-1, the J gene TRBJ1-2; D perhaps matches TRBD1 (6 bases). V was cut by 1 base and J by 4 bases, with 13 bases left in between. The CDR3 has 15 residues. CDR1 and CDR2 from the germline V gene are MGHDK and SYGVNS. CDR3: CASSESRGRIYGYTF. In DNA, the CDR3 is TGTGCCAGCAGTGAATCACGGGGGCGCATCTATGGCTACACCTTC.

The CDR3 protein is CASSFESGGVDTQYF. CDR3 DNA: TGCGCCAGCAGCTTCGAATCGGGGGGGGTAGATACGCAGTATTTT. The chain combines TRBV5-1 with TRBJ2-3, with 8 bases aligning to TRBD2. CDR3 length: 15 amino acids. CDR1 and CDR2 from the germline V gene are SGHRS and YFSETQ. Germline trimming cut 2 bases from V and 5 bases from J; bases unmatched to any gene: 7.

This chain links TRBV7-9 with TRBJ2-7; no definite D call. The CDR3 spans 13 residues. V was pared by 1 base and J by 7 bases, with 11 bases between. Germline V gene lookup returns CDR1 SEHNR and CDR2 FQNEAQ (reference sequence). CDR3 nucleotide sequence: TGTGCCAGCAGCTTAGGGGCGCTGGGGGAGCAGTACTTC. Translating gives CASSLGALGEQYF.

CDR3 nucleotide sequence: TGCAGTGCTAGGTCCGGGACAGTCTATTCACCCCTCCACTTT. It codes for CSARSGTVYSPLHF. The chain has TRBV20-1 and TRBJ1-6, with TRBD1 matching 7 bases. Trimming removed 3 bases from V and 8 bases from J; junction bases left unmatched: 7. CDR3 size: 14 residues. The germline CDR1 and CDR2 sequences are DFQATT and SNEGSKA (reference sequence).

There are many counts of this clonotype. The chain combines TRBV11-2 with TRBJ1-4; tentatively, D is TRBD1 (6 bases). V was pared by 1 base and J by 3 bases, with 12 bases between. Germline loops: CDR1 SGHAT, CDR2 FQNNGV. This CDR3 is built from 16 residues. The CDR3 is CASSLGTALANEKLFF. The CDR3 coding sequence is TGTGCCAGCAGCTTAGGGACAGCTCTTGCTAATGAAAAACTGTTTTTT. Using reference TRBV11-2 and TRBJ1-4 for the parts outside the CDR3, the full variable domain is EAGVAQSPRYKIIEKRQSVAFWCNPISGHATLYWYQQILGQGPKLLIQFQNNGVVDDSQLPKDRFSAERLKGVDSTLKIQPAKLEDSAVYLCASSLGTALANEKLFFGSGTQLSVL.

The rearrangement uses TRBV28 and TRBJ2-1, with 7 bases matching TRBD2. Trimming removed 5 bases from V and 2 bases from J; junction bases left unmatched: 9. The CDR3 totals 16 residues. In germline, CDR1 is MDHEN, CDR2 SYDVKM. CDR3 loop: CASSPGAGSPYNEQFF. The CDR3 DNA reads TGTGCCAGCAGTCCGGGAGCGGGGAGCCCCTACAATGAGCAGTTCTTC.

Ten or more counts support this clonotype. The CDR3 spells CASSSGLAGGGEQFF. The CDR3 DNA reads TGTGCCAGCAGTTCGGGACTAGCGGGAGGAGGTGAGCAGTTCTTC. This chain joins TRBV28 and TRBJ2-1, with 15 bases fitting TRBD2. The CDR3 is 15 amino acids. V shed 4 bases, J shed 9 bases, and the junction held 4 bases outside the gene matches. The germline gives CDR1 MDHEN, CDR2 SYDVKM.

The chain links TRBV7-9 to TRBJ2-2, with D possibly being TRBD1 (6 bases). The CDR3 is 14 residues long. CDR1 SEHNR and CDR2 FQNEAQ come from the germline V gene (reference sequence). V was pared by 1 base and J by 3 bases, with 6 bases between. The CDR3 DNA is TGTGCCAGCAGCTTAGACAGGGACACCGGGGAGCTGTTTTTT. Its protein product is CASSLDRDTGELFF.

This clonotype came up a few times. This rearrangement joins TRBV7-9 to TRBJ2-5; 8 bases align to TRBD2. The CDR3 runs 14 residues. V lost 5 bases and J lost 2; bases outside the gene matches: 4. CDR1 and CDR2 (germline): SEHNR, FQNEAQ (reference sequence). For the CDR3, the DNA is TGTGCCAGCAGCAATAGCGGGAAGCAAGAGACCCAGTACTTC. It is translated as CASSNSGKQETQYF.

This clonotype has more than one count but fewer than ten. This chain connects TRBV3-1 to TRBJ1-4; TRBD1 is a possible D gene (5 bases). Per germline, CDR1 LGHDT and CDR2 YNNKEL (reference sequence). This CDR3 is 15 amino acids long. V gave up 6 bases and J gave up 4 bases, with 15 bases separating them. The CDR3: CASSATGGSNEKLFF. The CDR3, as DNA: TGTGCCAGCAGTGCAACAGGAGGGAGTAATGAAAAACTGTTTTTT.

The chain carries TRBV12-5 and TRBJ1-2; D is uncertain. Trimming removed 2 bases at V and 5 bases at J, with 15 bases between. The CDR3 totals 15 residues. Germline lookup yields CDR1 LGHNT and CDR2 FRNRAP. In DNA form, the CDR3 reads TGTGCTAGTGGTTTGACTCCGTTCCCGGGGTATGGCTACACCTTC. Translation: CASGLTPFPGYGYTF.